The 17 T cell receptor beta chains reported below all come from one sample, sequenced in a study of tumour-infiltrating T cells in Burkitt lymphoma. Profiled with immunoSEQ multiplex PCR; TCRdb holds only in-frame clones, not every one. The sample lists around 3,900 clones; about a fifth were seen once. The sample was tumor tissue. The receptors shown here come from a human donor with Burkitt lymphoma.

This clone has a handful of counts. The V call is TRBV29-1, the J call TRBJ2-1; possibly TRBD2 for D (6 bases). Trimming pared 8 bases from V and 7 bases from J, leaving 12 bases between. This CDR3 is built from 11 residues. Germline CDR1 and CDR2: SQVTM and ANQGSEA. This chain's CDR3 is CSTQRGNEQFF. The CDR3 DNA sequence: TGCAGCACGCAACGGGGGAATGAGCAGTTCTTC.

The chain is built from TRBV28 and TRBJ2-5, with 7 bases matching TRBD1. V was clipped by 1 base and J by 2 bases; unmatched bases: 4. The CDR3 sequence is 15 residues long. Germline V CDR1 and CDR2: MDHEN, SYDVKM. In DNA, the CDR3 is TGTGCCAGCAGTTTATCCGACAGGGCACAAGAGACCCAGTACTTC. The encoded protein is CASSLSDRAQETQYF.

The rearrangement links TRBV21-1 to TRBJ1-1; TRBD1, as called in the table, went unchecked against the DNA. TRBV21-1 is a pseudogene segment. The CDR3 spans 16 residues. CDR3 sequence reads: CASSKDLRGTATEAFF. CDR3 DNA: TGTGCCAGCAGCAAAGACCTCAGGGGGACCGCCACTGAAGCTTTCTTT.

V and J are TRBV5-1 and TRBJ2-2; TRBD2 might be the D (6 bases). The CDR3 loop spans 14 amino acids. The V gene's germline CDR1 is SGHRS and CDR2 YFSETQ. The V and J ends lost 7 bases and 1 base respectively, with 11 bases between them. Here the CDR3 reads CASSTGGNTGELFF. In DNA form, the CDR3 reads TGCGCCAGCTCTACCGGGGGGAACACCGGGGAGCTGTTTTTT.

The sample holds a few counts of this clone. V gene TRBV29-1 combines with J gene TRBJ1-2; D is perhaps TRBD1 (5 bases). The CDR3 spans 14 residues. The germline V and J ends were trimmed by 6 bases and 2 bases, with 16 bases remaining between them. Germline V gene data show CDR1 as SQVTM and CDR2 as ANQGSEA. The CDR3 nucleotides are TGCAGCGTCAAAAGGGGAGGGACCAACTATGGCTACACCTTC. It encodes CSVKRGGTNYGYTF. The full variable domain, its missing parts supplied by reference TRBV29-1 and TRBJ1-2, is SAVISQKPSRDICQRGTSLTIQCQVDSQVTMMFWYRQQPGQSLTLIATANQGSEATYESGFVIDKFPISRPNLTFSTLTVSNMSPEDSSIYLCSVKRGGTNYGYTFGSGTRLTVV.

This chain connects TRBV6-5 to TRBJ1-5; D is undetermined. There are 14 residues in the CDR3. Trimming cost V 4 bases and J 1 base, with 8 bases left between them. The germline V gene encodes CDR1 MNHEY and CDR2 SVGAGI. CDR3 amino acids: CASSSWGSNQPQHF. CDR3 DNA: TGTGCCAGCAGTTCGTGGGGAAGCAATCAGCCCCAGCATTTT.

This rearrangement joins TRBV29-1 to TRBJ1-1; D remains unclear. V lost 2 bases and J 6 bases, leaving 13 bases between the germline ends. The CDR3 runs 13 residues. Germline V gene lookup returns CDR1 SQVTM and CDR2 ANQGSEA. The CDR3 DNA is TGCAGCGTTGAAACAACCATTAGGGCTGAAGCTTTCTTT. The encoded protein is CSVETTIRAEAFF.

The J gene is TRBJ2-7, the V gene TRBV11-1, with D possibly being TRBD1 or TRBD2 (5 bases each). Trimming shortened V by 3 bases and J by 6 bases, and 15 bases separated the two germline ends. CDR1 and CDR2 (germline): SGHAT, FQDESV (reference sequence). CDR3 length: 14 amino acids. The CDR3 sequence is CASSFPEGRGEQYF. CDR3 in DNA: TGTGCCAGCAGCTTTCCCGAGGGAAGGGGCGAGCAGTACTTC.

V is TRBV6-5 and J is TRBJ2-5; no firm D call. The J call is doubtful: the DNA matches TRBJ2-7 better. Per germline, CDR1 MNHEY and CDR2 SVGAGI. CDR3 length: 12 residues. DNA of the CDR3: TGTGCCAGCTTGAGCAGCAACTACGAGCAGTACTTC. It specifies CASLSSNYEQYF.

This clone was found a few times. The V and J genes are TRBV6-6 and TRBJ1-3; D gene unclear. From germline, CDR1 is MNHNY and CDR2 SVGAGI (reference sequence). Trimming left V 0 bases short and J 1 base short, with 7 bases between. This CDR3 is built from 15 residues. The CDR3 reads CASSYSVGSGNTIYF. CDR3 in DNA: TGTGCCAGCAGTTACTCGGTAGGGTCTGGAAACACCATATATTTT.

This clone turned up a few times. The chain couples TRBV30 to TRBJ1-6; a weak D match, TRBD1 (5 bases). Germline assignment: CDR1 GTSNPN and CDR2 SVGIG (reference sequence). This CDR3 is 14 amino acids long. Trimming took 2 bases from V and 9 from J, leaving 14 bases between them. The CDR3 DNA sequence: TGTGCCTGGAGTCTGGGGGGACTCGGTTCACCCCTCCACTTT. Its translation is CAWSLGGLGSPLHF.

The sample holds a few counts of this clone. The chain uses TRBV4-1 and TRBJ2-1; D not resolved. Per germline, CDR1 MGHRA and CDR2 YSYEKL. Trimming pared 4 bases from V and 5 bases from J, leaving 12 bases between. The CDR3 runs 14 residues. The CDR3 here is CASSPRATHNEQFF. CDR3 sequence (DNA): TGCGCCAGCAGCCCACGGGCGACTCACAATGAGCAGTTCTTC.

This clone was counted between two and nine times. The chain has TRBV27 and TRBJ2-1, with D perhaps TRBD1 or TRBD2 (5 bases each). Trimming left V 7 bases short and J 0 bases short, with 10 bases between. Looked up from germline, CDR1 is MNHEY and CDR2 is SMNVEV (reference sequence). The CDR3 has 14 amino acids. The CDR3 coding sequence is TGTGCCAGCATGGGGACGCCCTCCTACAATGAGCAGTTCTTC. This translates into CASMGTPSYNEQFF.

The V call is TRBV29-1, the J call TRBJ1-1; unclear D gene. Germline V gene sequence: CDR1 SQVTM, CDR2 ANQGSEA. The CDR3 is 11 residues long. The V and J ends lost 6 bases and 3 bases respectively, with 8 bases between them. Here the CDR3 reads CSVVWYTEAFF. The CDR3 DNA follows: TGCAGCGTGGTGTGGTACACTGAAGCTTTCTTT.

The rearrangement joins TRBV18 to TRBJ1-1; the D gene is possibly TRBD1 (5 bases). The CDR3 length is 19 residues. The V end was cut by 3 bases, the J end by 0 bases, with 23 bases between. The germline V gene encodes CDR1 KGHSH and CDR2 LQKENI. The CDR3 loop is CASSPLGGAGRAMNTEAFF. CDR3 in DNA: TGTGCCAGCTCACCCCTAGGAGGGGCAGGGCGGGCGATGAACACTGAAGCTTTCTTT. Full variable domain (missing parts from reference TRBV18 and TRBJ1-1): NAGVMQNPRHLVRRRGQEARLRCSPMKGHSHVYWYRQLPEEGLKFMVYLQKENIIDESGMPKERFSAEFPKEGPSILRIQQVVRGDSAAYFCASSPLGGAGRAMNTEAFFGQGTRLTVV.

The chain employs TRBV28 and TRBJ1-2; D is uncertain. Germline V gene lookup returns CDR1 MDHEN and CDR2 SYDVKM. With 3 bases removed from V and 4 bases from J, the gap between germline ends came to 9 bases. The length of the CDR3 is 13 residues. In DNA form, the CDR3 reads TGTGCCAGCAGTTTGGAGTCTTTCTATGGCTACACCTTC. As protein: CASSLESFYGYTF.

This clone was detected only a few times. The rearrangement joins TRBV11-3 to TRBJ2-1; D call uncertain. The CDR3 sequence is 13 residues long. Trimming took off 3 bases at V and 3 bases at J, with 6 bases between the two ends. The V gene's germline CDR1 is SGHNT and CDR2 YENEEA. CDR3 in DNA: TGTGCCAGCAGCTTCACAGACTACAATGAGCAGTTCTTC. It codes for CASSFTDYNEQFF.